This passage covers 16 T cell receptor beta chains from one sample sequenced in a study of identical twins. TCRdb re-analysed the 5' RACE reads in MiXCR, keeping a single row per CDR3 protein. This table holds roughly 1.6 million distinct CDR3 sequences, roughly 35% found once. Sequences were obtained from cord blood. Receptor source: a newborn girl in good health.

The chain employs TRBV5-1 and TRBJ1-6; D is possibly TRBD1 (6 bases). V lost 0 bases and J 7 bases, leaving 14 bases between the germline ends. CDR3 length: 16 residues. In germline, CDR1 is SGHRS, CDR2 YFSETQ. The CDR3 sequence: CASSLGAQGRNSPLHF. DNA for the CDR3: TGCGCCAGCAGCTTGGGAGCCCAGGGGAGGAATTCACCCCTCCACTTT. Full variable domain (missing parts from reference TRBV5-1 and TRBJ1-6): KAGVTQTPRYLIKTRGQQVTLSCSPISGHRSVSWYQQTPGQGLQFLFEYFSETQRNKGNFPGRFSGRQFSNSRSEMNVSTLELGDSALYLCASSLGAQGRNSPLHFGNGTRLTVT.

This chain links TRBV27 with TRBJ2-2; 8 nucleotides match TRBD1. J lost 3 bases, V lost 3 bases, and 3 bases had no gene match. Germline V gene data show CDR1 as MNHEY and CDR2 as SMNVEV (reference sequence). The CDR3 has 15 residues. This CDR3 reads CASSFRGRDTGELFF. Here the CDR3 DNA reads TGTGCCAGCAGTTTCAGGGGGCGGGACACCGGGGAGCTGTTTTTT.

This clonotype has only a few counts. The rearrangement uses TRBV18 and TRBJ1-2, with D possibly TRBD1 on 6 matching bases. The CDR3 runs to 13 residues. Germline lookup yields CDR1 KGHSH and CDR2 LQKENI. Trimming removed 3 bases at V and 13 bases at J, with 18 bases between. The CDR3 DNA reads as TGTGCCAGCTCACCCGGGGAGACAGGCGGGGGCACCTTC. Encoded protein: CASSPGETGGGTF.

The CDR3 reads CATRLTGTDTQYF. The CDR3 DNA is TGTGCCACACGCCTGACGGGCACAGATACGCAGTATTTT. The chain combines TRBV7-2 with TRBJ2-3, with D uncertain. The CDR3 sequence is 13 residues long. Germline lookup yields CDR1 SGHTA and CDR2 FQGNSA. The ends were cut back, 10 bases at V and 1 base at J, with 12 bases in the middle.

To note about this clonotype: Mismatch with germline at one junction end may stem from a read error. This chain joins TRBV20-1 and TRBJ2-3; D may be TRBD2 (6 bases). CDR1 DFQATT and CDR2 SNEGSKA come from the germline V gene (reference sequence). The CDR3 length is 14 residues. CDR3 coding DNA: TGCAGTGCGAGGGACTTTATATCCACAGATGCGCAGTATTTT. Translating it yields CSARDFISTDAQYF.

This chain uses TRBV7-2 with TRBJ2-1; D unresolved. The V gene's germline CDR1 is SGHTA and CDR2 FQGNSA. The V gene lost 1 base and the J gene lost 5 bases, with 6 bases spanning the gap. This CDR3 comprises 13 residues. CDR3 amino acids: CASSLESNNEQFF. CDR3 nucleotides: TGTGCCAGCAGCTTAGAGAGCAACAATGAGCAGTTCTTC.

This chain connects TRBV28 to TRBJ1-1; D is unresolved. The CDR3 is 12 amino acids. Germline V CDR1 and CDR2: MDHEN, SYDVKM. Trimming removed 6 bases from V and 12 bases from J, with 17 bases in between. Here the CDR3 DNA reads TGTGCCAGCAGCCTGGACGCCTTAAACTCTTTCTTT. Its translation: CASSLDALNSFF.

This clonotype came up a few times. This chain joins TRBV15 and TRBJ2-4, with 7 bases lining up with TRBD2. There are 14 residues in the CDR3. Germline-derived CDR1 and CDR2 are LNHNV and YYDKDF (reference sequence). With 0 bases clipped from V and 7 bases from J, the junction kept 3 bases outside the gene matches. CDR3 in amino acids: CATSRDGGGNIQYF. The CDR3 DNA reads TGTGCCACCAGCAGAGATGGGGGAGGGAACATTCAGTACTTC.

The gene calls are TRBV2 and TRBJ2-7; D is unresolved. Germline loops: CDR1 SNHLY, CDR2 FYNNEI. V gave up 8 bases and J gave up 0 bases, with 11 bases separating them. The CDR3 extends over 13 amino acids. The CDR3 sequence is CASRTVSSYEQYF. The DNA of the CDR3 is TGTGCCAGCCGTACCGTTAGCTCCTACGAGCAGTACTTC.

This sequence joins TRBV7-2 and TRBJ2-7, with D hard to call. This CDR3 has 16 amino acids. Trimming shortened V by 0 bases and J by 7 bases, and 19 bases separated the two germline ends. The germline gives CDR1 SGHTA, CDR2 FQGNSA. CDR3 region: CASSLAGARPYNEQYF. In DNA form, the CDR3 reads TGTGCCAGCAGCTTAGCAGGCGCTAGACCTTACAATGAGCAGTACTTC.

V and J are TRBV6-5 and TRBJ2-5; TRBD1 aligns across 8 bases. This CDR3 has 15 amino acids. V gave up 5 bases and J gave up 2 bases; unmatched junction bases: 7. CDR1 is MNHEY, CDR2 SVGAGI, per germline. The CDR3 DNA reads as TGTGCCAGCAGTCCCAGGGGGCGCGTACAAGAGACCCAGTACTTC. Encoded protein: CASSPRGRVQETQYF.

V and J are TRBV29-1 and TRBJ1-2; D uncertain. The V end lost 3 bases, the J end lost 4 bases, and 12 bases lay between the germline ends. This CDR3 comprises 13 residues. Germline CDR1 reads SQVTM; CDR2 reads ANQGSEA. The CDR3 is CSVEDRLLYGYTF. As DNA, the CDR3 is TGCAGCGTTGAGGACCGGCTACTCTATGGCTACACCTTC.

CDR3 in DNA: TGTGCCAGCAGTTTCAGTCAGATTAATTCACCCCTCCACTTT. Translated, it gives CASSFSQINSPLHF. This sequence joins TRBV28 and TRBJ1-6; D remains unclear. Germline-derived CDR1 and CDR2 are MDHEN and SYDVKM. V was clipped by 3 bases and J by 6 bases, with 9 bases between them. The CDR3 spans 14 residues.

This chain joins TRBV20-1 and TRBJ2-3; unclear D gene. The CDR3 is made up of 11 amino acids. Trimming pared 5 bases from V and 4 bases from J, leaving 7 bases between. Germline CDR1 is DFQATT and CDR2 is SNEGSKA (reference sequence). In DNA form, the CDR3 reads TGCAGTGCTGGGCTGTCAGATACGCAGTATTTT. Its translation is CSAGLSDTQYF.

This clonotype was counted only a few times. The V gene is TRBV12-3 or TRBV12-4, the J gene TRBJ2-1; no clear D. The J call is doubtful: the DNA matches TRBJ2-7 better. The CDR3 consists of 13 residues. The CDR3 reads CASSFVSYNEQYF. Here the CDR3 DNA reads TGTGCCAGCAGTTTTGTTTCCTACAATGAGCAGTACTTC.

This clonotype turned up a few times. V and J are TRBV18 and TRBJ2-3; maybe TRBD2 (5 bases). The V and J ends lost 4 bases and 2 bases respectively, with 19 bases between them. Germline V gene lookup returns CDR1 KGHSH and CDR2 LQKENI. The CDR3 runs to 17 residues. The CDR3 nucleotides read TGTGCCAGCTCACGCGTACCCGGACTGACAAACACAGATACGCAGTATTTT. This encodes CASSRVPGLTNTDTQYF.